The next 20 T cell receptor beta chains were all read from a single sample in a study of blood T cells in healthy people across ages. The use of a sample-barcoded 5' primer and a J-beta primer mix characterized a second PCR of roughly 7 to 11 cycles. MiXCR, run by TCRdb on the 5' RACE reads, gives a single entry per CDR3 protein. The sample lists about 680,000 distinct CDR3 sequences; 49% were seen once. The sequenced sample was blood. All receptors derive from a woman aged 60 to 75 in good health.

This clonotype was found a few times. CDR3 nucleotides: TGTGCCATCAGTTCCAAGGGCAATGAGCAGTTCTTC. As protein: CAISSKGNEQFF. The V and J genes are TRBV10-3 and TRBJ2-1; D call uncertain. This CDR3 has 12 residues. CDR1 is ENHRY and CDR2 is SYGVKD in the germline V gene. V was pared by 5 bases and J by 6 bases, with 8 bases between.

This clonotype was seen a handful of times. The chain links TRBV4-3 to TRBJ2-1, with D possibly being TRBD1 (5 bases). The closer fit of TRBJ2-7 to the DNA end suggests the J call may be wrong. CDR3 length: 16 amino acids. Germline V gene data show CDR1 as LGHNA and CDR2 as YSLEER. The CDR3 DNA is TGCGCCAGCAGCCAAGGGCTAGACAGCTCCTACAATGAGCAGTACTTC. This translates into CASSQGLDSSYNEQYF.

This clonotype was counted a few times. V gene TRBV7-8 combines with J gene TRBJ2-7, with D uncertain. Trimming removed 4 bases at V and 1 base at J, with 11 bases between. Germline CDR1 reads SGHVS; CDR2 reads FQNEAQ. The CDR3 extends over 14 amino acids. CDR3 DNA sequence: TGTGCCAGCAGCTCCACTCCTCCATCCTACGAGCAGTACTTC. This codes for CASSSTPPSYEQYF.

The chain joins TRBV4-2 to TRBJ1-2; D gene ambiguous. Between the trimmed V and J ends, which lost 0 bases and 5 bases, there was a span of 28 bases. CDR1 is LGHNA, CDR2 YNFKEQ, per germline. CDR3 length equals 20 residues. This CDR3 is CASSQERLKFSSYRRYGYTF. CDR3 nucleotides: TGTGCCAGCAGCCAAGAACGACTAAAGTTTTCCTCATACCGACGTTATGGCTACACCTTC.

This clonotype has just one count. The gene calls are TRBV6-5 and TRBJ1-4, with D perhaps TRBD1 (5 bases). Trimming stripped 5 bases from V and 10 bases from J, with 14 bases between. This CDR3 region has 13 residues. Germline V gives CDR1 MNHEY, CDR2 SVGAGI. The CDR3 DNA reads as TGTGCCAGCAGTCCCGGGATAAGGGGAAAACTGTTTTTT. Translation gives CASSPGIRGKLFF.

This rearrangement joins TRBV7-9 to TRBJ2-1; tentatively, D is TRBD2 (5 bases). The V end was cut by 2 bases, the J end by 12 bases, with 17 bases between. Germline lookup yields CDR1 SEHNR and CDR2 FQNEAQ (reference sequence). This CDR3 region has 14 residues. The CDR3 DNA reads TGTGCCAGCAGCTTAACAACGAGGGCCCTTGGGCAGTTCTTC. Amino acids: CASSLTTRALGQFF.

The chain links TRBV7-2 to TRBJ2-1; D remains unclear. The CDR3 covers 12 residues. The germline CDR1 and CDR2 sequences are SGHTA and FQGNSA. V lost 5 bases and J lost 10, with 12 bases in between. CDR3: CASSLNSYEQFF. The CDR3 coding sequence is TGTGCCAGCAGCCTCAACTCCTACGAGCAGTTCTTC.

The DNA of the CDR3 is TGTGCCAGCAGCGCCAAAGGGAGGGCCGAGTGGCGTGAGCAGTTCTTC. Protein: CASSAKGRAEWREQFF. The rearrangement joins TRBV7-3 to TRBJ2-1, with 7 bases fitting TRBD2. V trimming: 5 bases; J trimming: 9 bases; junction bases outside the gene matches: 16. This CDR3 region has 16 residues. CDR1 is SGHTA and CDR2 is FQGTGA in the germline V gene.

V and J are TRBV6-5 and TRBJ2-1, with 9 bases lining up with TRBD2. The germline gives CDR1 MNHEY, CDR2 SVGAGI. The CDR3 covers 14 residues. V gave up 5 bases and J gave up 4 bases; unmatched junction bases: 3. CDR3 in amino acids: CASSRTSEYNEQFF. DNA for the CDR3: TGTGCCAGCAGTCGGACTAGCGAGTACAATGAGCAGTTCTTC.

The chain links TRBV4-3 to TRBJ1-2; unclear D gene. The V gene's germline CDR1 is LGHNA and CDR2 YSLEER. V lost 0 bases and J lost 8, with 19 bases in between. There are 16 residues in the CDR3. The CDR3 is CASSQDPRIEYGGYTF. The DNA for the CDR3 is TGCGCCAGCAGCCAAGATCCGCGGATCGAGTATGGAGGCTACACCTTC.

The chain combines TRBV4-1 with TRBJ2-7; D remains unclear. This CDR3 region has 14 residues. From germline, CDR1 is MGHRA and CDR2 YSYEKL. V was cut by 1 base and J by 0 bases, with 7 bases left in between. The CDR3 loop is CASSQAASSYEQYF. CDR3 DNA sequence: TGCGCCAGCAGCCAAGCGGCGAGCTCCTACGAGCAGTACTTC.

CDR3 sequence (DNA): TGCAGTGCAAGCCGGGACACCGACTCTGGGGCCAACGTCCTGACTTTC. Amino acids: CSASRDTDSGANVLTF. The rearrangement uses TRBV29-1 and TRBJ2-6; the D gene is possibly TRBD1 (6 bases). The CDR3 sequence is 16 residues long. Germline V gene sequence: CDR1 SQVTM, CDR2 ANQGSEA.

This rearrangement joins TRBV20-1 to TRBJ2-3; D is perhaps TRBD2 (5 bases). The CDR3 is made up of 13 amino acids. Germline V gives CDR1 DFQATT, CDR2 SNEGSKA (reference sequence). Trimming cost V 0 bases and J 5 bases, with 9 bases left between them. This CDR3 reads CSARERGLDTQYF. Written as DNA, the CDR3 is TGCAGTGCTAGAGAAAGAGGGCTAGATACGCAGTATTTT.

Only a few counts were recorded for this clonotype. The V and J genes are TRBV7-2 and TRBJ1-5; D gene ambiguous. Germline V lookup: CDR1 SGHTA, CDR2 FQGNSA. The ends were cut back, 2 bases at V and 0 bases at J, with 8 bases in the middle. The CDR3 runs to 15 residues. CDR3 coding DNA: TGTGCCAGCAGCTTAATACCAAGTAGCAATCAGCCCCAGCATTTT. As protein: CASSLIPSSNQPQHF.

This clonotype was detected only a few times. J is TRBJ2-3 and V is TRBV5-1; D not certain. Trimming shortened V by 4 bases and J by 3 bases, and 3 bases separated the two germline ends. This CDR3 comprises 11 residues. The germline V gene has CDR1 SGHRS and CDR2 YFSETQ. As DNA, the CDR3 is TGCGCCAGCAGCGAAACAGATACGCAGTATTTT. Its protein product is CASSETDTQYF.

J is TRBJ2-7 and V is TRBV20-1; 13 nucleotides line up with TRBD2. CDR1 and CDR2 (germline): DFQATT, SNEGSKA (reference sequence). J gave up 0 bases and V 6 bases, and 8 bases lay outside the gene matches. The CDR3 has 16 amino acids. CDR3 region: CSASSGLAGSSYEQYF. CDR3 nucleotides: TGCAGTGCAAGCTCGGGACTAGCGGGGAGCTCCTACGAGCAGTACTTC.

The chain links TRBV7-6 to TRBJ2-1; maybe TRBD2 (6 bases). The J call could be wrong; TRBJ2-7 is a better fit for the DNA end. CDR3 length: 16 residues. The V gene's germline CDR1 is SGHVS and CDR2 FNYEAQ. The CDR3 here is CASSLVGRIRYNEQYF. CDR3 sequence (DNA): TGTGCCAGCAGCTTAGTAGGGAGGATCCGATACAATGAGCAGTACTTC.

The chain employs TRBV20-1 and TRBJ2-4; TRBD1 aligns across 7 bases. The closer fit of TRBJ2-5 to the DNA end suggests the J call may be wrong. The CDR3 is made up of 14 amino acids. Germline CDR1 reads DFQATT; CDR2 reads SNEGSKA (reference sequence). The CDR3 nucleotides read TGCAGTGCCCGGGGACAGTTTAAGGGAGAGACCCAGTACTTC. This translates into CSARGQFKGETQYF.

As concerns this clonotype: A much larger clone sits a single nucleotide away, making a read error possible. The rearrangement joins TRBV29-1 to TRBJ2-1; TRBD1 matches 7 bases. Trimming cost V 6 bases and J 13 bases; bases outside gene matches: 12. The germline CDR1 and CDR2 sequences are SQVTM and ANQGSEA. The CDR3 loop spans 12 amino acids. CDR3 coding DNA: TGCAGCGTAAACAGGGGAAGAGAGACCCAGTTCTTC. This gives the protein CSVNRGRETQFF.

CDR3 protein: CASSQDRRRPQHF. CDR3 in DNA: TGCGCCAGCAGCCAAGATAGAAGGCGGCCCCAGCATTTT. V gene TRBV4-3 combines with J gene TRBJ1-5, with no clear D. Looked up from germline, CDR1 is LGHNA and CDR2 is YSLEER. V shed 0 bases and J shed 9 bases, with 9 bases lying between them. There are 13 residues in the CDR3.